A single T cell receptor (beta chain) is shown here with its context. This entry is derived from a study of fetal regulatory T cell absence and autoimmunity. The ends were cut back, 3 bases at V and 0 bases at J, with 13 bases in the middle. The CDR3 totals 16 residues. The germline CDR1 and CDR2 sequences are ENHRY and SYGVKD. The assay was run at survey level. The repertoire was sequenced with immunoSEQ multiplex PCR; TCRdb's copy has only in-frame clones and lacks some. The top ten hold 2% of the sample, which has 95,000 or so clones, about three quarters seen once. Sequencing was performed on pancreas tissue. The clonotype was recovered from a male donor with IPEX syndrome. The genes are TRBV10-3 and TRBJ2-3; no clear D gene. In DNA, the CDR3 is TGTGCCATCAGTGATTCCCTACGGCCTAGCACAGATACGCAGTATTTT. Its protein product is CAISDSLRPSTDTQYF.